This passage covers 22 T cell receptor beta chains from one sample sequenced in a study of Ad26.COV2.S vaccination and SARS-CoV-2 variants. Sample treatment: about 20 received Ad26.COV2.S at low or high dose, single or two shots; roughly five received placebo; per-sample allocation not given. All samples were drawn on day 63, counting from the first vaccine or placebo injection. Profiling relied on immunoSEQ multiplex PCR, and the TCRdb table lists in-frame clones only, not all of them. There are some 320,000 clones in the sample; approximately 86% occur only once, and less than 2% lies in the top ten. The material sequenced was peripheral blood, taken in a trial of Ad26.COV2.S vaccine versus placebo. Every receptor here comes from a person aged 18 to 65 who received the Ad26.COV2.S COVID-19 vaccine or a placebo.

The rearrangement links TRBV2 to TRBJ2-5; D might be TRBD1 or TRBD2, each matching 5 bases. Per the germline V gene, CDR1 is SNHLY and CDR2 is FYNNEI. This CDR3 is built from 12 residues. With 7 bases removed from V and 4 bases from J, the gap between germline ends came to 10 bases. The CDR3 region is CASKVGGETQYF. DNA of the CDR3: TGTGCCAGCAAGGTTGGGGGAGAGACCCAGTACTTC.

Concerning this clone: Other DNA sequences in the sample encode the same CDR3. This chain joins TRBV29-1 and TRBJ1-1, with D possibly being TRBD1 (6 bases). Germline lookup yields CDR1 SQVTM and CDR2 ANQGSEA. CDR3 length: 10 amino acids. Trimming pared 3 bases from V and 8 bases from J, leaving 7 bases between. The CDR3 sequence: CSVDGTEAFF. Written as DNA, the CDR3 is TGCAGCGTTGATGGGACAGAAGCTTTCTTT.

This clone has just a few counts. CDR3 residues: CASSLDVGTLNEQFF. Here the CDR3 DNA reads TGCGCCAGCAGCTTGGATGTAGGGACTCTCAATGAGCAGTTCTTC. V is TRBV5-1 and J is TRBJ2-1; maybe TRBD2 (6 bases). V dropped 0 bases and J dropped 6 bases, with 13 bases sitting between them. Germline CDR1 is SGHRS and CDR2 is YFSETQ. The length of the CDR3 is 15 residues.

This sequence joins TRBV6-5 and TRBJ2-3; 9 bases map to TRBD2. Losses at the gene ends were 2 bases for V and 5 bases for J; bases not matched to a gene: 5. There are 15 residues in the CDR3. Germline values: CDR1 MNHEY, CDR2 SVGAGI. CDR3 amino acids: CASSYGGGAGDTQYF. CDR3 coding DNA: TGTGCCAGCAGTTACGGCGGGGGGGCAGGAGATACGCAGTATTTT.

This chain connects TRBV15 to TRBJ2-7; maybe TRBD1 (6 bases). Germline CDR1 and CDR2: LNHNV and YYDKDF (reference sequence). The length of the CDR3 is 17 residues. Trimming took 3 bases from V and 2 from J, leaving 20 bases between them. CDR3 region: CATSSDNRVPKAYEQYF. The CDR3 DNA follows: TGTGCCACCAGCAGTGATAACAGGGTACCAAAGGCCTACGAGCAGTACTTC.

The chain carries TRBV27 and TRBJ1-6; 11 bases fit TRBD1. The CDR3 is 16 amino acids. Trimming removed 5 bases from V and 11 bases from J; junction bases left unmatched: 11. The germline gives CDR1 MNHEY, CDR2 SMNVEV (reference sequence). DNA of the CDR3: TGTGCCAGCAGTCCTATGGGACAGGGGGATTATCCACCCCTCCACTTT. Encoded protein: CASSPMGQGDYPPLHF.

The chain links TRBV5-6 to TRBJ1-2; possible D gene TRBD1, 5 bases. Germline loops: CDR1 SGHDT, CDR2 YYEEEE. Trimming removed 4 bases from V and 5 bases from J, with 21 bases in between. The CDR3 runs 16 residues. CDR3 sequence: CASSRRQITALYGYTF. CDR3 coding DNA: TGTGCCAGCAGCAGACGACAGATAACCGCTCTTTATGGCTACACCTTC.

CDR3 DNA sequence: TGCAGTGCATATGCTAGGGGCGAGCAGTACTTC. Translation: CSAYARGEQYF. This sequence joins TRBV20-1 and TRBJ2-7; possible D gene TRBD1, 5 bases. Germline V gene data show CDR1 as DFQATT and CDR2 as SNEGSKA (reference sequence). The CDR3 spans 11 residues. The V end lost 6 bases, the J end lost 6 bases, and 12 bases lay between the germline ends.

The chain carries TRBV19 and TRBJ2-7, with 9 bases aligning to TRBD1. Germline V CDR1 and CDR2: LNHDA, SQIVND (reference sequence). The V gene end was trimmed by 1 base and the J gene end by 3 bases; junction bases not matched to a gene: 7. The CDR3 is 16 residues long. This CDR3 is CASSIGAGTGSYEQYF. Here the CDR3 DNA reads TGTGCCAGTAGTATAGGGGCAGGGACAGGGAGCTACGAGCAGTACTTC. Together with reference TRBV19 and TRBJ2-7, the CDR3 gives the full variable domain: DGGITQSPKYLFRKEGQNVTLSCEQNLNHDAMYWYRQDPGQGLRLIYYSQIVNDFQKGDIAEGYSVSREKKESFPLTVTSAQKNPTAFYLCASSIGAGTGSYEQYFGPGTRLTVT.

The chain carries TRBV7-2 and TRBJ2-3, with D uncertain. Germline CDR1 and CDR2: SGHTA and FQGNSA. This CDR3 spans 13 amino acids. Trimming pared 5 bases from V and 6 bases from J, leaving 12 bases between. CDR3 in amino acids: CASSVVGWDTQYF. The CDR3 coding sequence is TGTGCCAGCAGCGTAGTGGGGTGGGATACGCAGTATTTT.

This clone was observed a single time. The sample has other DNA sequences that encode this CDR3 too. The V call is TRBV6-2 or TRBV6-3, the J call TRBJ2-5; D is unclear. Germline-derived CDR1 and CDR2 are MNHEY and SVGEGT. The CDR3 sequence is 12 residues long. V was clipped by 2 bases and J by 2 bases, with 3 bases between them. In DNA, the CDR3 is TGTGCCAGCAGTTACGGGCAAGAGACCCAGTACTTC. This translates into CASSYGQETQYF.

The chain employs TRBV5-1 and TRBJ1-2; TRBD1 might be the D (5 bases). Germline values: CDR1 SGHRS, CDR2 YFSETQ. V lost 2 bases and J 4 bases, leaving 18 bases between the germline ends. The CDR3 length is 16 residues. The chain's CDR3 is CASSFSSGGVGYGYTF. CDR3 in DNA: TGCGCCAGCAGCTTTTCAAGTGGGGGAGTCGGCTATGGCTACACCTTC.

The CDR3 loop reads CASSLVGQGAETQYF. The DNA for the CDR3 is TGTGCCAGCAGCTTAGTGGGACAGGGGGCAGAGACCCAGTACTTC. This chain links TRBV7-9 with TRBJ2-5, with 12 bases fitting TRBD1. This CDR3 region has 15 residues. The ends lost 1 base at V and 4 bases at J; junction bases unmatched: 1. The germline gives CDR1 SEHNR, CDR2 FQNEAQ (reference sequence).

This rearrangement joins TRBV11-2 to TRBJ1-2, with 11 bases lining up with TRBD1. Germline values: CDR1 SGHAT, CDR2 FQNNGV. V was pared by 4 bases and J by 6 bases, with 10 bases of the junction left unmatched. The CDR3 is 16 amino acids. The CDR3 is CASSSLYGTGGHGYTF. CDR3 DNA: TGTGCCAGCAGCTCCTTATACGGGACAGGGGGTCATGGCTACACCTTC.

This chain joins TRBV19 and TRBJ2-1, with D possibly TRBD2 on 6 matching bases. Trimming removed 5 bases at V and 8 bases at J, with 10 bases between. In germline, CDR1 is LNHDA, CDR2 SQIVND (reference sequence). The CDR3 contains 12 residues. The DNA of the CDR3 is TGTGCCAGTAGTTTCGCGGGACATGAGCAGTTCTTC. Amino acids: CASSFAGHEQFF.

The chain is built from TRBV14 and TRBJ2-2; 10 nucleotides agree with TRBD1. V was pared by 4 bases and J by 5 bases, with 4 bases of the junction left unmatched. This CDR3 is built from 15 residues. The germline V gene encodes CDR1 SGHDN and CDR2 FVKESK. CDR3 in amino acids: CASSRRTGGTGELFF. In DNA, the CDR3 is TGTGCCAGCAGCCGTAGGACAGGGGGAACCGGGGAGCTGTTTTTT.

This chain links TRBV2 with TRBJ2-3, with 9 bases that match TRBD2. The CDR3 is 14 amino acids. With 8 bases clipped from V and 0 bases from J, the junction kept 3 bases outside the gene matches. The germline V gene encodes CDR1 SNHLY and CDR2 FYNNEI. CDR3 DNA: TGTGCCAGCGGGCGGGGGGGGAGCACAGATACGCAGTATTTT. Amino acids: CASGRGGSTDTQYF.

The CDR3 sequence: CAWSRVGSYNEQFF. As DNA, the CDR3 is TGTGCCTGGAGTCGAGTAGGCTCCTACAATGAGCAGTTCTTC. The chain joins TRBV30 to TRBJ2-1; D gene unclear. The CDR3 covers 14 residues. Germline CDR1 reads GTSNPN; CDR2 reads SVGIG (reference sequence). The V and J ends lost 2 bases and 0 bases respectively, with 8 bases between them.

As for this clone: The identical CDR3 is also encoded by other nucleotide sequences in the sample. This chain links TRBV9 with TRBJ2-3; a weak D match, TRBD2 (5 bases). The CDR3 extends over 14 amino acids. CDR1 is SGDLS and CDR2 is YYNGEE in the germline V gene. Trimming shortened V by 0 bases and J by 0 bases, and 5 bases separated the two germline ends. CDR3 loop: CASSVAGSTDTQYF. For the CDR3, the DNA is TGTGCCAGCAGCGTAGCGGGGAGCACAGATACGCAGTATTTT.

The chain combines TRBV3-1 (or the pseudogene TRBV3-2) with TRBJ2-5, with 8 positions matching TRBD1. The CDR3 totals 15 residues. V shed 3 bases, J shed 5 bases, and the junction held 8 bases outside the gene matches. Per the germline V gene, CDR1 is LGHDT and CDR2 is YNNKEL (reference sequence). The CDR3: CASSQGQVDGETQYF. CDR3 coding DNA: TGTGCCAGCAGCCAGGGACAGGTGGACGGGGAGACCCAGTACTTC.

This clone was seen just once. The gene calls are TRBV6-7 and TRBJ1-2; TRBD1 agrees at 7 bases. TRBV6-7 is an ORF, with its function uncertain. This CDR3 comprises 14 residues. After removal of 4 bases from V and 5 bases from J, the junction contained 7 bases not matched to a gene. The CDR3 DNA is TGTGCCAGCAGTTTTTACCAGGGGGGGTATGGCTACACCTTC. Its protein is CASSFYQGGYGYTF.

The rearrangement uses TRBV14 and TRBJ2-3; a weak D match, TRBD2 (6 bases). The CDR3 consists of 15 residues. Germline V CDR1 and CDR2: SGHDN, FVKESK. V was pared by 4 bases and J by 2 bases, with 13 bases between. CDR3 coding DNA: TGTGCCAGCAGCCGCAGGGACTTCGCCACAGATACGCAGTATTTT. It encodes CASSRRDFATDTQYF.